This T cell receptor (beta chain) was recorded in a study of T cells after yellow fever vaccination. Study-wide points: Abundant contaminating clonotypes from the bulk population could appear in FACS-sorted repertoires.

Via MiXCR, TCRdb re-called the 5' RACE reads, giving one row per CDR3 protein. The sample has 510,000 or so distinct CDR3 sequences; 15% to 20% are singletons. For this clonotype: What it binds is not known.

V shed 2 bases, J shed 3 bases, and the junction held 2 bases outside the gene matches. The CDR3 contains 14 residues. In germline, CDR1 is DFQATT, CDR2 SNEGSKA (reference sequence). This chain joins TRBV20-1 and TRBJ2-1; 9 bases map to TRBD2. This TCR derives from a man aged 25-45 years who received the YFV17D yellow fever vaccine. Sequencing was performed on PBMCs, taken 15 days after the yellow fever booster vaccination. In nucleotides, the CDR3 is TGCAGTGCTAGACTAGCGGGGTTCTACAATGAGCAGTTCTTC. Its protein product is CSARLAGFYNEQFF.